A selection of T cell receptor beta chains follows, all from one sample in a study of blood T cell repertoires in COVID-19. Generated by immunoSEQ multiplex PCR, the TCRdb table keeps only in-frame clones and is missing some. The sample shows around 150,000 clones, approximately 80% of them seen only once. Sequencing used peripheral blood. Receptor source: an elderly woman with active or convalescent COVID-19. Each CDR3 is given with its conserved first and last residue. The order of the fields is D gene, V gene, CDR3 protein. A D gene is named only where the DNA matches it firmly.

>NA|TRBV4-3
CASSSSSGYGYTF
>NA|TRBV7-2
CASSLQGPFVGGKLFF
>TRBD1|TRBV6-6
CASSPLPGQGANEQFF
>TRBD1|TRBV11-3
CASSLGGTGPYGYTF
>TRBD1|TRBV27
CASSLLTGALGEAFF
>TRBD1|TRBV11-3
CASSLWTGGTNYGYTF
>NA|TRBV4-1
CASSPLTGTVYEQYF
>NA|TRBV14
CASSEGSSYEQYF
>NA|TRBV19
CASSPGLSAGNTIYF
>NA|TRBV4-1
CASSPYPTGVYEKLFF
>NA|TRBV6-2/TRBV6-3
CASSYTGTWSPLHF
>TRBD1|TRBV20-1
CSARDRGEQYF
>NA|TRBV11-3
CASSSFSYEQYF
>TRBD2|TRBV7-2
CASSLAPASGGAGEQYF
>NA|TRBV7-8
CASSLPWNTEAFF
>NA|TRBV4-3
CASSYQNEAGELFF
>NA|TRBV4-3
CASSQDGTSRQPQHF
>NA|TRBV7-9
CASSFGGSQTTGELFF
>NA|TRBV27
CASSPGDHTGELFF
>TRBD1|TRBV19
CASSPSRRTGGNQPQHF